This record looks at one T cell receptor (beta chain) sequence and its context. This entry is derived from a study of control samples from healthy donors and cancer patients. Germline CDR1 reads WSHSY; CDR2 reads SAAADI. This CDR3 region has 14 residues. V dropped 1 base and J dropped 4 bases, with 10 bases sitting between them. Libraries were prepared by immunoSEQ multiplex PCR; TCRdb keeps only in-frame clonotypes and omits some of them. Among about 92,000 clones, 82% were seen once, and the ten largest hold 8.5% to 10%. This sequence joins TRBV10-2 and TRBJ1-1; D possibly corresponds to TRBD1 (6 bases). The sample comprised blood. The source is a woman aged 55-70 years in good health. CDR3 in DNA: TGCGCCAGCAGTGAGTTCAGGGGTGTCACTGAAGCTTTCTTT. Its protein product is CASSEFRGVTEAFF.